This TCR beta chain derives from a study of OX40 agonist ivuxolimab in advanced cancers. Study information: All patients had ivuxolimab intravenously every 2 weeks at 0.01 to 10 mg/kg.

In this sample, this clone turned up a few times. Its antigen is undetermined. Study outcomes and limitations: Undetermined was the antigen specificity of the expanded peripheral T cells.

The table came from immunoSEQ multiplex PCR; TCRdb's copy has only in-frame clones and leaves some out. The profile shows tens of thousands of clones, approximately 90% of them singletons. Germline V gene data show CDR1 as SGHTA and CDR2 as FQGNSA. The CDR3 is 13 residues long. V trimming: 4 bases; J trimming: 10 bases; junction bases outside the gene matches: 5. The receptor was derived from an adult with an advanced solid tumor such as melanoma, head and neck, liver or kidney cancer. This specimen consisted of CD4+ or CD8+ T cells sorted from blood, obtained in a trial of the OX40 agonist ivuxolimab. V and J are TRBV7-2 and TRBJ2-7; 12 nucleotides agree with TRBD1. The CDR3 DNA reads TGTGCCAGCAGCTCCGGGACAGGGGGCGCCCAGTACTTC. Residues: CASSSGTGGAQYF. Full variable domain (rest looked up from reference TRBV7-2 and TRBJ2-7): GAGVSQSPSNKVTEKGKDVELRCDPISGHTALYWYRQSLGQGLEFLIYFQGNSAPDKSGLPSDRFSAERTGGSVSTLTIQRTQQEDSAVYLCASSSGTGGAQYFGPGTRLTVT.